These 24 T cell receptor beta chains were all obtained from the same sample, sequenced in a study of post-analysis software for immune sequencing data. Findings and limits, study-wide: About 5 TRBV segments occurring more often in patients than controls included TRBV5-6, TRBV5-1 and TRBV20-1.

These receptors have no known antigen. The TCR beta cDNA libraries contained unique molecular identifiers. TCRdb re-called the PCR reads through MiXCR, storing one row per CDR3 protein. The sample includes some 890,000 distinct CDR3 sequences, approximately 57% of them seen just once. Sample: blood. Receptors originate from a girl aged 10-17 years with multiple sclerosis.

The chain has TRBV18 and TRBJ1-6, with D perhaps TRBD1 (6 bases). The CDR3 extends over 16 amino acids. Germline values: CDR1 KGHSH, CDR2 LQKENI. Trimming stripped 4 bases from V and 7 bases from J, with 17 bases between. The CDR3 sequence is CASSLSTGDGNSPLHF. Here the CDR3 DNA reads TGTGCCAGCTCACTATCGACAGGCGATGGGAATTCACCCCTCCACTTT.

The chain uses TRBV5-1 and TRBJ2-1, with a possible D match to TRBD1 (6 bases). There are 17 residues in the CDR3. The germline CDR1 and CDR2 sequences are SGHRS and YFSETQ. Trimming took 4 bases from V and 0 from J, leaving 17 bases between them. This chain's CDR3 is CASSANRAHSSYNEQFF. CDR3 DNA: TGCGCCAGCAGCGCCAACAGGGCCCACAGCTCCTACAATGAGCAGTTCTTC.

This chain joins TRBV7-3 and TRBJ1-2, with D perhaps matching TRBD1 (5 bases). Germline-derived CDR1 and CDR2 are SGHTA and FQGTGA. This CDR3 spans 13 amino acids. The V end lost 2 bases, the J end lost 7 bases, and 11 bases lay between the germline ends. CDR3 nucleotide sequence: TGTGCCAGCAGCTTAGAAGGGGAGGGTGGCTACACCTTC. The encoded protein is CASSLEGEGGYTF.

The V and J genes are TRBV20-1 and TRBJ2-1; D ambiguous. V lost 3 bases to trimming and J lost 7 bases, with 7 bases between them. Germline CDR1 and CDR2: DFQATT and SNEGSKA (reference sequence). This CDR3 spans 11 amino acids. CDR3 sequence (DNA): TGCAGTGCTAGTCCGAGAAATGAGCAGTTCTTC. Its translation: CSASPRNEQFF.

The chain couples TRBV12-3 or TRBV12-4 to TRBJ2-7, with D unclear. Trimming shortened V by 4 bases and J by 0 bases, and 13 bases separated the two germline ends. The CDR3 is made up of 15 amino acids. The CDR3 nucleotides are TGTGCCAGCAGTTCTGGTGTCGACTTCTCCTACGAGCAGTACTTC. Residues: CASSSGVDFSYEQYF.

The DNA for the CDR3 is TGTGCCAGCAGGCCGGGACTAGCGGACAATGAGCAGTTCTTC. It translates to CASRPGLADNEQFF. The chain uses TRBV12-3 or TRBV12-4 and TRBJ2-1; 11 bases map to TRBD2. The CDR3 spans 14 residues. V lost 6 bases, J lost 5 bases, and 3 bases stayed unmatched.

At least ten counts were recorded for this clonotype. V gene TRBV7-6 combines with J gene TRBJ2-7, with D tentatively TRBD2 (5 bases). Germline values: CDR1 SGHVS, CDR2 FNYEAQ. The CDR3 covers 13 residues. The V gene lost 0 bases and the J gene lost 2 bases, with 5 bases spanning the gap. The CDR3: CASSLARAYEQYF. The CDR3 DNA reads TGTGCCAGCAGCTTAGCGCGGGCCTACGAGCAGTACTTC.

This chain links TRBV6-4 with TRBJ2-5; 8 bases map to TRBD1. CDR3 size: 15 residues. Germline V gene sequence: CDR1 MRHNA, CDR2 SNTAGT. V shed 6 bases and J 3 bases; nucleotides not matched to a gene: 9. The CDR3 sequence: CASSRTGSREETQYF. The CDR3 coding sequence is TGTGCCAGCAGCCGGACAGGGAGTAGGGAAGAGACCCAGTACTTC.

The CDR3 protein is CASSEQPGGELFF. The CDR3 DNA reads TGTGCCAGCAGCGAGCAACCAGGGGGGGAGCTGTTTTTT. V and J are TRBV3-1 and TRBJ2-2; perhaps TRBD1 as D (5 bases). Per germline, CDR1 LGHDT and CDR2 YNNKEL (reference sequence). V lost 5 bases to trimming and J lost 8 bases, with 12 bases between them. This CDR3 spans 13 amino acids.

The chain couples TRBV6-5 to TRBJ2-3; D not certain. Trimming took off 3 bases at V and 4 bases at J, with 20 bases between the two ends. Germline CDR1 MNHEY, CDR2 SVGAGI. There are 17 residues in the CDR3. The CDR3 reads CASSYRSSFGVADTQYF. DNA of the CDR3: TGTGCCAGCAGTTATAGGTCCTCGTTTGGGGTGGCAGATACGCAGTATTTT.

This chain connects TRBV12-3 or TRBV12-4 to TRBJ2-7; 8 bases fit TRBD1. J was trimmed by 0 bases and V by 6 bases; bases with no gene match: 7. The CDR3 is 15 amino acids. The CDR3 DNA sequence: TGTGCCAGCAGCCCTCGGGACAGGAGCTCCTACGAGCAGTACTTC. As protein: CASSPRDRSSYEQYF.

J is TRBJ2-6 and V is TRBV29-1, with TRBD1 matching over 7 bases. V was clipped by 7 bases and J by 2 bases; unmatched bases: 5. The CDR3 length is 14 residues. Germline CDR1 and CDR2: SQVTM and ANQGSEA. The CDR3 region is CSAKTGAGANVLTF. CDR3 sequence (DNA): TGCAGCGCTAAAACAGGGGCTGGGGCCAACGTCCTGACTTTC.

The CDR3 region has the DNA TGTGCCAGCGCGTCTCTCAATGGGGAGACCCAGTACTTC. Translating gives CASASLNGETQYF. The chain uses TRBV7-2 and TRBJ2-5, with no clear D. Trimming took off 8 bases at V and 5 bases at J, with 15 bases between the two ends. Germline loops: CDR1 SGHTA, CDR2 FQGNSA. This CDR3 region has 13 residues.

This clonotype has only a few counts. V gene TRBV6-1 combines with J gene TRBJ2-3, with 7 bases identical to TRBD2. CDR1 is MNHNS, CDR2 SASEGT, per germline. The CDR3 has 17 residues. J was trimmed by 0 bases and V by 6 bases; bases with no gene match: 12. CDR3 region: CASSTWGDSGSTDTQYF. CDR3 coding DNA: TGTGCCAGCAGCACCTGGGGGGATAGCGGGAGCACAGATACGCAGTATTTT.

The rearrangement joins TRBV7-3 to TRBJ2-1; TRBD1 agrees at 8 bases. V lost 3 bases, J lost 5 bases, and 9 bases stayed unmatched. The CDR3 spans 16 residues. CDR1 is SGHTA, CDR2 FQGTGA, per germline. In DNA, the CDR3 is TGTGCCAGCAGCTTTGTGTCGGGACAGGATGACAATGAGCAGTTCTTC. Residues: CASSFVSGQDDNEQFF.

This chain links TRBV29-1 with TRBJ2-5; 10 nucleotides agree with TRBD2. Unmatched junction bases numbered 8, after V lost 5 bases and J lost 2 bases. This CDR3 contains 15 residues. CDR1 and CDR2 (germline): SQVTM, ANQGSEA. CDR3 region: CSVQPSGGDQETQYF. The CDR3 coding sequence is TGCAGCGTTCAACCTAGCGGGGGAGATCAAGAGACCCAGTACTTC.

This clonotype occurred a few times. The chain links TRBV10-1 to TRBJ2-5, with D tentatively TRBD1 (6 bases). Germline V gene lookup returns CDR1 WNHNN and CDR2 SYGVQD (reference sequence). V was clipped by 2 bases and J by 1 base, with 11 bases between them. The CDR3 covers 15 residues. CDR3 nucleotide sequence: TGCGCCAGCAGTGAGACAGGGAGTATCCAAGAGACCCAGTACTTC. Encoded protein: CASSETGSIQETQYF.

This chain connects TRBV5-5 to TRBJ2-5, with 8 bases fitting TRBD2. Matching the DNA end better, TRBJ2-7 makes the J call doubtful. The germline V gene encodes CDR1 SGHKS and CDR2 YYEKEE (reference sequence). This CDR3 has 16 amino acids. CDR3 coding DNA: TGTGCCAGCAGCTTGGACGGTAGCGGGACGAGCTACGAGCAGTACTTC. Protein product: CASSLDGSGTSYEQYF.

V is TRBV2 and J is TRBJ1-4; perhaps TRBD1 as D (6 bases). Germline V gene lookup returns CDR1 SNHLY and CDR2 FYNNEI. The CDR3 totals 17 residues. Trimming stripped 5 bases from V and 0 bases from J, with 16 bases between. CDR3 coding DNA: TGTGCCAGCAGTCGGACAGAACAAGTTGCAACTAATGAAAAACTGTTTTTT. It translates to CASSRTEQVATNEKLFF.

This clonotype was counted between two and nine times. This sequence joins TRBV5-1 and TRBJ2-7; D unresolved. Germline V gene data show CDR1 as SGHRS and CDR2 as YFSETQ. CDR3 length: 13 amino acids. V lost 4 bases to trimming and J lost 2 bases, with 10 bases between them. Here the CDR3 DNA reads TGCGCCAGCAGCCCGGAAGCGCCCTACGAGCAGTACTTC. This codes for CASSPEAPYEQYF.

The chain recombines TRBV2 with TRBJ2-7; 14 nucleotides agree with TRBD2. Trimming at V came to 1 base and at J to 7 bases, leaving 3 bases not matched to a gene. The germline V gene encodes CDR1 SNHLY and CDR2 FYNNEI. The CDR3 totals 15 residues. CDR3 bases: TGTGCCAGCAGTGAAGGACTAGCGGGGGGGCAAGAGCAGTACTTC. Translated, it gives CASSEGLAGGQEQYF.

The chain uses TRBV6-5 and TRBJ2-3; D may be TRBD1 (8 bases). Germline V CDR1 and CDR2: MNHEY, SVGAGI. Trimming shortened V by 6 bases and J by 5 bases, and 15 bases separated the two germline ends. CDR3 size: 14 residues. DNA of the CDR3: TGTGCCAGCAGACACACAGGGGGGGGAGATACGCAGTATTTT. Protein product: CASRHTGGGDTQYF.

The table lists this clonotype with a few counts. The chain carries TRBV12-3 or TRBV12-4 and TRBJ1-4, with TRBD1 as a possible D gene (6 bases). V was shortened by 3 bases and J by 6 bases, with 11 bases between the two germline ends. The CDR3 is 14 amino acids. The CDR3 bases are TGTGCCAGCAGTTTTCAGGAGGGGGATGAAAAACTGTTTTTT. This encodes CASSFQEGDEKLFF.

The chain recombines TRBV7-3 with TRBJ1-2; D not resolved. Germline CDR1 SGHTA, CDR2 FQGTGA. V was cut by 5 bases and J by 8 bases, with 15 bases left in between. The length of the CDR3 is 13 residues. For the CDR3, the DNA is TGTGCCAGCAGCCCCACGCCTCAGACGGGCTACACCTTC. Its protein product is CASSPTPQTGYTF.